A single sample gave rise to the 19 T cell receptor beta chains below, sequenced in a study of early T cells in non-severe SARS-CoV-2 infection. In TCRdb, the 5' RACE reads were re-called with MiXCR into one record per CDR3 protein. The data contain 65,000 to 95,000 distinct CDR3 sequences, 5% of them singletons. The sequenced sample was whole blood, obtained at baseline. These receptors all come from an adult who was a healthcare worker with PCR-confirmed SARS-CoV-2 infection or an uninfected control (not recorded which).

This clonotype was counted many times. J is TRBJ2-1 and V is TRBV5-1, with 10 nucleotides matching TRBD2. This CDR3 contains 15 residues. The germline V gene has CDR1 SGHRS and CDR2 YFSETQ. J was trimmed by 6 bases and V by 0 bases; bases with no gene match: 3. CDR3: CASSLAGLAANEQFF. The CDR3, as DNA: TGCGCCAGCAGCTTGGCCGGACTAGCGGCCAATGAGCAGTTCTTC.

This clonotype was seen at least ten times. The CDR3 nucleotides read TGTGCCGGGCAGAGGGACAGGTCAACCCAGCCCCAGCATTTT. Protein: CAGQRDRSTQPQHF. The gene calls are TRBV6-1 and TRBJ1-5; TRBD1 matches at 8 bases. V shed 11 bases, J shed 7 bases, and the junction held 13 bases outside the gene matches. Germline V gene data show CDR1 as MNHNS and CDR2 as SASEGT. The CDR3 totals 14 residues.

This clonotype was seen a few times. The chain joins TRBV11-2 to TRBJ1-5; a weak D match, TRBD1 (5 bases). V shed 3 bases and J shed 4 bases, with 7 bases lying between them. The CDR3 length is 13 residues. From germline, CDR1 is SGHAT and CDR2 FQNNGV. DNA of the CDR3: TGTGCCAGCAGCTTGGGACGAAATCAGCCCCAGCATTTT. Protein product: CASSLGRNQPQHF.

The sample holds many counts of this clonotype. J is TRBJ2-1 and V is TRBV5-1; 8 bases line up with TRBD2. Germline V CDR1 and CDR2: SGHRS, YFSETQ. Trimming cost V 2 bases and J 0 bases; bases outside gene matches: 7. The CDR3 length is 17 residues. In nucleotides, the CDR3 is TGCGCCAGCAGCTTAAGTAGCGGGAAGAGCTCCTACAATGAGCAGTTCTTC. Residues: CASSLSSGKSSYNEQFF.

This clonotype was seen more than once but under ten times. V usage is TRBV20-1 and J usage is TRBJ2-2; tentative D call: TRBD2 (5 bases). The CDR3 loop spans 12 amino acids. V was pared by 3 bases and J by 6 bases, with 8 bases between. CDR1 DFQATT and CDR2 SNEGSKA come from the germline V gene (reference sequence). The CDR3 region has the DNA TGCAGTGCTAGCAAGGAGGCCGGGGAGCTGTTTTTT. Translated, it gives CSASKEAGELFF.

This clonotype has just a few counts. V gene TRBV29-1 combines with J gene TRBJ2-5; D uncertain. CDR1 and CDR2 from the germline V gene are SQVTM and ANQGSEA. The ends were cut back, 1 base at V and 0 bases at J, with 12 bases in the middle. The CDR3 length is 15 residues. The CDR3 bases are TGCAGCGTTGAAGTGGCCAGTTCCCACCAAGAGACCCAGTACTTC. Its translation is CSVEVASSHQETQYF. Full variable domain (outside the CDR3, taken from reference TRBV29-1 and TRBJ2-5): SAVISQKPSRDICQRGTSLTIQCQVDSQVTMMFWYRQQPGQSLTLIATANQGSEATYESGFVIDKFPISRPNLTFSTLTVSNMSPEDSSIYLCSVEVASSHQETQYFGPGTRLLVL.

The table lists this clonotype with many counts. The chain links TRBV7-3 to TRBJ1-1; 7 bases fit TRBD1. The CDR3 spans 15 residues. V trimming: 6 bases; J trimming: 1 base; junction bases outside the gene matches: 8. The germline V gene has CDR1 SGHTA and CDR2 FQGTGA. The CDR3: CASSFQGGTNTEAFF. The CDR3 DNA follows: TGTGCCAGCAGTTTTCAAGGGGGCACGAACACTGAAGCTTTCTTT.

This clonotype was seen ten or more times. The chain couples TRBV29-1 to TRBJ1-3; 8 nucleotides align to TRBD1. Germline loops: CDR1 SQVTM, CDR2 ANQGSEA. The CDR3 runs 15 residues. With 4 bases clipped from V and 5 bases from J, the junction kept 10 bases outside the gene matches. The CDR3 DNA sequence: TGCAGCGTTGCCGCCGGGACAGGCGGGCGAAACACCATATATTTT. Amino acid sequence: CSVAAGTGGRNTIYF.

This clonotype occurred many times. The chain is built from TRBV5-1 and TRBJ2-5, with a tentative D call TRBD2 (6 bases). Germline V lookup: CDR1 SGHRS, CDR2 YFSETQ. This CDR3 has 17 amino acids. The V and J ends lost 0 bases and 2 bases respectively, with 17 bases between them. CDR3 DNA sequence: TGCGCCAGCAGCTTGGGCCTAAAATTAGCGGAACAAGAGACCCAGTACTTC. Its protein is CASSLGLKLAEQETQYF.

This clonotype was recorded a few times. The chain combines TRBV18 with TRBJ1-6; D gene ambiguous. The CDR3 is 15 residues long. Germline CDR1 KGHSH, CDR2 LQKENI. V dropped 1 base and J dropped 10 bases, with 14 bases sitting between them. The CDR3 sequence: CASSPRPGKDSPLHF. In nucleotides, the CDR3 is TGTGCCAGCTCACCACGACCCGGGAAAGACTCACCCCTCCACTTT.

This clonotype has at least ten counts. This chain connects TRBV20-1 to TRBJ1-6; TRBD1 matches 8 bases. The CDR3 is 15 residues long. The ends lost 2 bases at V and 6 bases at J; junction bases unmatched: 6. Germline loops: CDR1 DFQATT, CDR2 SNEGSKA (reference sequence). CDR3 in DNA: TGCAGTGCTAGAACCGGGACAGGTGGTAATTCACCCCTCCACTTT. As protein: CSARTGTGGNSPLHF.

This clonotype was detected many times. The rearrangement uses TRBV19 and TRBJ2-1; D unclear. Between the trimmed V and J ends, which lost 10 bases and 0 bases, there was a span of 10 bases. CDR1 is LNHDA and CDR2 is SQIVND in the germline V gene (reference sequence). The CDR3 is 13 residues long. The CDR3 coding sequence is TGTGCCACCCGTAGTACCTCCTACAATGAGCAGTTCTTC. Amino acids: CATRSTSYNEQFF.

In its sample, this clonotype was seen a few times. This chain links TRBV12-3 or TRBV12-4 with TRBJ2-3; D possibly corresponds to TRBD1 (6 bases). V was cut by 5 bases and J by 5 bases, with 8 bases left in between. This CDR3 has 12 residues. The CDR3 here is CASSTRGDTQYF. The CDR3 region has the DNA TGTGCCAGCAGTACCAGGGGAGATACGCAGTATTTT.

Worth noting for this clonotype: A junction end diverges from the germline sequence, so it may reflect a read error. The chain is built from TRBV29-1 and TRBJ2-2, with D maybe TRBD2 (7 bases). CDR1 and CDR2 from the germline V gene are SQVTM and ANQGSEA. There are 15 residues in the CDR3. This CDR3 is CSVARGAYNTAELFF. CDR3 nucleotide sequence: TGCAGCGTCGCCCGGGGGGCATATAACACCGCGGAGCTGTTTTTT.

The sample holds a few counts of this clonotype. The gene calls are TRBV4-1 and TRBJ1-1, with 7 bases aligning to TRBD1. The CDR3 contains 17 residues. V dropped 3 bases and J dropped 0; count of bases not matched to a gene: 10. CDR1 and CDR2 (germline): MGHRA, YSYEKL. CDR3 bases: TGCGCCAGCAGCCAGCCCAGGCCCCAGGGGGTGAACACTGAAGCTTTCTTT. Encoded protein: CASSQPRPQGVNTEAFF.

This clonotype was recorded at least ten times. V usage is TRBV7-9 and J usage is TRBJ2-1, with TRBD2 identical over 12 bases. Germline loops: CDR1 SEHNR, CDR2 FQNEAQ (reference sequence). The CDR3 covers 15 residues. V shed 4 bases, J shed 3 bases, and the junction held 1 base outside the gene matches. The CDR3 region is CASSSSGRVYNEQFF. DNA for the CDR3: TGTGCCAGCAGCTCTAGCGGGAGGGTCTACAATGAGCAGTTCTTC.

This clonotype was counted a few times. The V call is TRBV27, the J call TRBJ2-7; 10 bases align to TRBD1. CDR1 is MNHEY and CDR2 is SMNVEV in the germline V gene (reference sequence). V shed 7 bases and J 2 bases; nucleotides not matched to a gene: 5. The CDR3 has 14 residues. The CDR3 nucleotides read TGTGCCAGCACCCCCGGGACAGGGGCCTACGAGCAGTACTTC. Amino acid sequence: CASTPGTGAYEQYF.

This clonotype was recorded a few times. This chain uses TRBV9 with TRBJ2-7; possibly TRBD1 for D (5 bases). Deletions cut 0 bases from V and 2 bases from J, with 9 bases between. Germline V CDR1 and CDR2: SGDLS, YYNGEE. This CDR3 region has 14 residues. The CDR3: CASSVAAGTYEQYF. DNA of the CDR3: TGTGCCAGCAGCGTAGCTGCAGGGACCTACGAGCAGTACTTC.

This clonotype was detected many times. The chain combines TRBV7-2 with TRBJ1-3; D ambiguous. The CDR3 is made up of 14 amino acids. Germline assignment: CDR1 SGHTA and CDR2 FQGNSA. Trimming left V 1 base short and J 11 bases short, with 15 bases between. The CDR3 bases are TGTGCCAGCAGCTTAGGTTCGGGTCCTTTTCCCATATATTTT. Its protein is CASSLGSGPFPIYF.